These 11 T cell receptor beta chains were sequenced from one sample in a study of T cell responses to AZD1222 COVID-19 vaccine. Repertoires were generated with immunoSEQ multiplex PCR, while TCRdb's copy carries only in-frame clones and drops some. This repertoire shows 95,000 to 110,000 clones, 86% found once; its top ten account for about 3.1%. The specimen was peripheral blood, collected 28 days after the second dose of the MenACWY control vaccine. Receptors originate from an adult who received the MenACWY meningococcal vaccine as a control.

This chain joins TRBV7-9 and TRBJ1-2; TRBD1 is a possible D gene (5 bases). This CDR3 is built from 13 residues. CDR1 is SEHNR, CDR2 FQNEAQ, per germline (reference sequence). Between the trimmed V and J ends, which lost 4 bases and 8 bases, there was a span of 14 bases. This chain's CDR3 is CASSSSGPEGYTF. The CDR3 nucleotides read TGTGCCAGCAGCTCCTCAGGGCCGGAGGGCTACACCTTC. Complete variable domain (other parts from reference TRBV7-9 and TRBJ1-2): DTGVSQNPRHKITKRGQNVTFRCDPISEHNRLYWYRQTLGQGPEFLTYFQNEAQLEKSRLLSDRFSAERPKGSFSTLEIQRTEQGDSAMYLCASSSSGPEGYTFGSGTRLTVV.

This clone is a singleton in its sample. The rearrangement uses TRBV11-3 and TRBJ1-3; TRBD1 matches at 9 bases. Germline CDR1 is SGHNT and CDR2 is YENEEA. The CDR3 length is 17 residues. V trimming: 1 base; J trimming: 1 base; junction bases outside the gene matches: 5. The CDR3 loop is CASSLGDRVKSGNTIYF. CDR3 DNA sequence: TGTGCCAGCAGCTTAGGGGACAGGGTTAAGTCTGGAAACACCATATATTTT. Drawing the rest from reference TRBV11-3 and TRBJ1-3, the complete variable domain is EAGVVQSPRYKIIEKKQPVAFWCNPISGHNTLYWYLQNLGQGPELLIRYENEEAVDDSQLPKDRFSAERLKGVDSTLKIQPAELGDSAVYLCASSLGDRVKSGNTIYFGEGSWLTVV.

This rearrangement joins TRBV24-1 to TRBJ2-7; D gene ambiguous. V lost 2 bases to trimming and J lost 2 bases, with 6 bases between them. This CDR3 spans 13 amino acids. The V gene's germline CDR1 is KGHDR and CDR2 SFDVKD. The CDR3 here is CATSDSVAYEQYF. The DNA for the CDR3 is TGTGCCACCAGTGATTCTGTCGCCTACGAGCAGTACTTC.

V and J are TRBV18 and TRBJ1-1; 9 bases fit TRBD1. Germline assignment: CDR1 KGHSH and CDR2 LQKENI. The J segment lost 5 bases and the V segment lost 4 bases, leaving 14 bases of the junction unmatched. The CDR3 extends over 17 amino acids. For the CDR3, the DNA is TGTGCCAGCTCACGGGACGGGACAGGGAGAGGGGCGACTGAAGCTTTCTTT. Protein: CASSRDGTGRGATEAFF.

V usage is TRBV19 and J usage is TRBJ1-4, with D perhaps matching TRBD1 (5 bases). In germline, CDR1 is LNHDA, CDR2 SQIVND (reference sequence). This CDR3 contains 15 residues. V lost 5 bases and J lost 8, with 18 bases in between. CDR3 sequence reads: CASSSRGTLEEKLFF. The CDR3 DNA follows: TGTGCCAGTAGTTCTAGGGGAACCTTGGAGGAAAAACTGTTTTTT.

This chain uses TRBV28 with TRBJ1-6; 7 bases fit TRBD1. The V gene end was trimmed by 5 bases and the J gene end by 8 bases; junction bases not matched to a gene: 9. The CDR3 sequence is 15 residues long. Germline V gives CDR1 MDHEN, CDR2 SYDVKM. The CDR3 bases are TGTGCCAGCAGTCCACCCCGGGACAGAGATTCACCCCTCCACTTT. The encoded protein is CASSPPRDRDSPLHF.

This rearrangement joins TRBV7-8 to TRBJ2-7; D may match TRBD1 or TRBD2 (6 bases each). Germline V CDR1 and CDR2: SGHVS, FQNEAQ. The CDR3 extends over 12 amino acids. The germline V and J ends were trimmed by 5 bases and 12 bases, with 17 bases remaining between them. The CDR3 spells CASSPTLGGGYF. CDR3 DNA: TGTGCCAGCAGCCCAACATTGGGGGGCGGGTACTTC.

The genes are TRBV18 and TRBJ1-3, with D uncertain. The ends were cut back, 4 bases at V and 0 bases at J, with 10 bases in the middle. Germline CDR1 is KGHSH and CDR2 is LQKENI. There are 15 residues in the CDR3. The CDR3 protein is CASSLESLSGNTIYF. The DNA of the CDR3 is TGTGCCAGCTCACTCGAAAGTCTCTCTGGAAACACCATATATTTT.

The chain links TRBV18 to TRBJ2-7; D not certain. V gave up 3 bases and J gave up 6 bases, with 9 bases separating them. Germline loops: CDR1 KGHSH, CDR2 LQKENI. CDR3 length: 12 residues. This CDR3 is CASSPEKPEQYF. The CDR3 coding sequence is TGTGCCAGCTCACCTGAGAAGCCCGAGCAGTACTTC.

DNA for the CDR3: TGTGCCAGCAGCTTGGCCCCAGGGGGTGGGGATACGCAGTATTTT. This gives the protein CASSLAPGGGDTQYF. J is TRBJ2-3 and V is TRBV5-8; 7 nucleotides agree with TRBD1. The V and J ends lost 0 bases and 6 bases, in that order; junction bases with no gene match: 7. The CDR3 covers 15 residues. Germline values: CDR1 SGHTS, CDR2 YDEGEE.

Written as DNA, the CDR3 is TGTGCCAGCAGCTTGGGGGGCGCGGGAGAGACCCAGTACTTC. Residues: CASSLGGAGETQYF. The genes are TRBV7-3 and TRBJ2-5; D possibly matches TRBD1 or TRBD2 (6 bases each). Trimming took off 3 bases at V and 4 bases at J, with 12 bases between the two ends. From germline, CDR1 is SGHTA and CDR2 FQGTGA. This CDR3 region has 14 residues. The variable domain in full, with the rest retrieved from reference TRBV7-3 and TRBJ2-5, is GAGVSQTPSNKVTEKGKYVELRCDPISGHTALYWYRQSLGQGPEFLIYFQGTGAADDSGLPNDRFFAVRPEGSVSTLKIQRTERGDSAVYLCASSLGGAGETQYFGPGTRLLVL.